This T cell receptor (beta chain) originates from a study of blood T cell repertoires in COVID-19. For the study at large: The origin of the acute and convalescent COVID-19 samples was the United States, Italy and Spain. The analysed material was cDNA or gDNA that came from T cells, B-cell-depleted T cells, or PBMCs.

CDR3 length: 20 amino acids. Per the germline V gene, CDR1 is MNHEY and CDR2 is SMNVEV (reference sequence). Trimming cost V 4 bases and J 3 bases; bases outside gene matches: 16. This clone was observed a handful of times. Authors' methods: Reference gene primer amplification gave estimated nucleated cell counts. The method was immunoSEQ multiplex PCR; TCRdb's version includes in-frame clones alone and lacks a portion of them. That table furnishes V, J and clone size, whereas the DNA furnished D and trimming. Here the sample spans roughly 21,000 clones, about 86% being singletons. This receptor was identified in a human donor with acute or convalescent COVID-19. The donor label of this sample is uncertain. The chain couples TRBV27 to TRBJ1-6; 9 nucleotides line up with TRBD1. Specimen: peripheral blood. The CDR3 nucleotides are TGTGCCAGCAGTTCAAACAGGGGGCTCAGGACAAGTTTCTATAATTCACCCCTCCACTTT. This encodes CASSSNRGLRTSFYNSPLHF.